The present TCR beta chain was sequenced within a study of blood T cells in healthy people across ages. The use of a sample-barcoded 5' primer and a J-beta primer mix characterized a second PCR of 7 to 11 cycles. Via MiXCR, TCRdb re-called the 5' RACE reads, giving one row per CDR3 protein. The data hold about 500,000 distinct CDR3 sequences, with around 24% observed a single time. The authors extracted at least 6 micrograms of total RNA per sample. This CDR3 region has 14 residues. V lost 2 bases, J lost 1 base, and 2 bases stayed unmatched. Germline values: CDR1 DFQATT, CDR2 SNEGSKA (reference sequence). This same sample was also taken into another study, of T cells of mothers and their children. From that report: The donor cohort consisted of three healthy Caucasian mothers and their six children. With unrelated pairs as the comparison, related mother-child pairs had a slightly higher overlap that was not significant.

The J gene is TRBJ2-3, the V gene TRBV20-1; 8 positions agree with TRBD1. Sequencing was done on a sample of blood. The receptor was isolated from a boy aged 10-17 years in good health. The CDR3 spells CSARRTGRTDTQYF. The CDR3 nucleotides read TGCAGTGCTAGAAGGACAGGGCGCACAGATACGCAGTATTTT.